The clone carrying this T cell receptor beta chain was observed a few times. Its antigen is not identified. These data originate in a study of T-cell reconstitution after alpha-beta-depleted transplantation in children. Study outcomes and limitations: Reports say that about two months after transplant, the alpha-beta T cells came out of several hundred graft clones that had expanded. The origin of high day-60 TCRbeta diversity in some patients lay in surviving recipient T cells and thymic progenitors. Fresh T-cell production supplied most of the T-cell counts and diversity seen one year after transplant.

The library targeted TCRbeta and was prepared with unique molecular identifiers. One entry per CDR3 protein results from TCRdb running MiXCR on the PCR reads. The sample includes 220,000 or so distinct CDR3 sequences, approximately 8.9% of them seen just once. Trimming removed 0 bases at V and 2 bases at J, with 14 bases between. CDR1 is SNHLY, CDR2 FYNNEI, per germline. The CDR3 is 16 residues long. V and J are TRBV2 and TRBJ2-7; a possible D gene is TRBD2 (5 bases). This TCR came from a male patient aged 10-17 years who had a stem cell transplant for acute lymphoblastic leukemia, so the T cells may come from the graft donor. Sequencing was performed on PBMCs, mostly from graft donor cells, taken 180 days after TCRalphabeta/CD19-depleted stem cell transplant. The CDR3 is CASSEAGRRATYEQYF. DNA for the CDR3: TGTGCCAGCAGTGAAGCAGGGAGAAGGGCTACCTACGAGCAGTACTTC.